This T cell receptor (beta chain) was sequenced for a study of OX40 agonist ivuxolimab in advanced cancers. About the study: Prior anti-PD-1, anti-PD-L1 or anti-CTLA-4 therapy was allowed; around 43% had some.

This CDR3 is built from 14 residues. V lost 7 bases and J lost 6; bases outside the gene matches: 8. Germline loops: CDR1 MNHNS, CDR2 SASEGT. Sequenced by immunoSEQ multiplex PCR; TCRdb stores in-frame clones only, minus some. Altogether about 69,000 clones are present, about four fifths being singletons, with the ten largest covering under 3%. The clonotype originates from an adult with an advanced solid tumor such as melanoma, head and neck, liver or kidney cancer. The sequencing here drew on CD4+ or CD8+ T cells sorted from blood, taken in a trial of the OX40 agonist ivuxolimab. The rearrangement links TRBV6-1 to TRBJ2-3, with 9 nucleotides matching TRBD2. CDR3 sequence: CASTGGGARDTQYF. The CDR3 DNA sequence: TGTGCCAGCACAGGCGGGGGGGCAAGGGATACGCAGTATTTT.